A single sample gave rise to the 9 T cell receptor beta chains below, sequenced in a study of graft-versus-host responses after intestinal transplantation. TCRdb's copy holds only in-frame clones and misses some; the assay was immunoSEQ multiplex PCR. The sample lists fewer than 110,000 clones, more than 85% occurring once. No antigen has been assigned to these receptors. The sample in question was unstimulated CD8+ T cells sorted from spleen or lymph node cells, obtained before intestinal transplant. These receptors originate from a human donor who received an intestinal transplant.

The CDR3 DNA sequence: TGTGCCAGCAGCTTACTGTGGAATGAAAAACTGTTTTTT. Its translation is CASSLLWNEKLFF. The J gene is TRBJ1-4, the V gene TRBV7-2; no reliable D call. The length of the CDR3 is 13 residues. Trimming took off 2 bases at V and 5 bases at J, with 6 bases between the two ends. Germline V gene sequence: CDR1 SGHTA, CDR2 FQGNSA.

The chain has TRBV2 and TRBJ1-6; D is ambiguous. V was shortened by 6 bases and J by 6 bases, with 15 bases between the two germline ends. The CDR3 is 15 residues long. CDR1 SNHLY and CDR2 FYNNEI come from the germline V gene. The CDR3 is CASRESFSSNSPLHF. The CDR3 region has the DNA TGTGCCAGCAGGGAATCGTTCTCGTCTAATTCACCCCTCCACTTT.

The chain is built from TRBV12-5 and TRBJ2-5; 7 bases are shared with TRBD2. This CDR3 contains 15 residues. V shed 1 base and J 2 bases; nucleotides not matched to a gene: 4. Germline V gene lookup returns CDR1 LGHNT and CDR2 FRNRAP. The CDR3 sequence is CASGLGGGAQETQYF. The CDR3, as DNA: TGTGCTAGTGGTTTGGGCGGGGGAGCGCAAGAGACCCAGTACTTC.

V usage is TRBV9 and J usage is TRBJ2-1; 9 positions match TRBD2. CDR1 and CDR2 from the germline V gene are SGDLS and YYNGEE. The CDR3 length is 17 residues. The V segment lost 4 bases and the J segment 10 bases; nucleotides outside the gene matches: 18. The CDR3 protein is CASSPGFGTSLLGEQFF. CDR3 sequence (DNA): TGTGCCAGCAGCCCCGGCTTTGGGACTAGCCTTTTGGGCGAGCAGTTCTTC.

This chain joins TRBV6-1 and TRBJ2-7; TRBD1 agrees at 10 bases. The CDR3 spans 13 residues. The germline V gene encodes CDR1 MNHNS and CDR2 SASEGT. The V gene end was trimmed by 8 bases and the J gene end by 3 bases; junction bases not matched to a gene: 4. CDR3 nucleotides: TGTGCCAGCCCGGGACAGGGGTTCTACGAGCAGTACTTC. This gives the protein CASPGQGFYEQYF.

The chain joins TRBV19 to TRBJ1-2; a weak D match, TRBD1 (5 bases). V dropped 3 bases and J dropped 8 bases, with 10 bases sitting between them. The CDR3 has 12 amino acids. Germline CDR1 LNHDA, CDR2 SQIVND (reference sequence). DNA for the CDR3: TGTGCCAGTAGTATCGGGGGATGGGGCTACACCTTC. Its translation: CASSIGGWGYTF.

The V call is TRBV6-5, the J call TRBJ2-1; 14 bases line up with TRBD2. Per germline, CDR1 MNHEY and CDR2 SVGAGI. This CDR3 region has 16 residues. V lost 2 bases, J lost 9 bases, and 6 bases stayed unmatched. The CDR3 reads CASSYPTSGGAVEQFF. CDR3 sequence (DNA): TGTGCCAGCAGTTACCCGACTAGCGGGGGGGCCGTTGAGCAGTTCTTC.

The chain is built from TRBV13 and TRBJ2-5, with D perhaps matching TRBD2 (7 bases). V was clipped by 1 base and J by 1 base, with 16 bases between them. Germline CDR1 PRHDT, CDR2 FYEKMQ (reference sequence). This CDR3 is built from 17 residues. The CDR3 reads CASSLDRRGGTQETQYF. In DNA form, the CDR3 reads TGTGCCAGCAGCTTAGATAGGAGGGGGGGTACCCAAGAGACCCAGTACTTC.

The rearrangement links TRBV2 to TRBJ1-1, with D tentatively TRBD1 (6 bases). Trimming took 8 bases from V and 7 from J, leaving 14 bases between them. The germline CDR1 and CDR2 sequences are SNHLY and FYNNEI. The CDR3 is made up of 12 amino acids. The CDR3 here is CASLRTDLEAFF. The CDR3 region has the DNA TGTGCCAGCCTACGGACAGATCTTGAAGCTTTCTTT.